Each of the 20 T cell receptor beta chains below was sequenced from the same sample in a study of blood T cell repertoires in COVID-19. The method was immunoSEQ multiplex PCR; TCRdb's version includes in-frame clones alone and lacks a portion of them. Here the sample spans 250,000 or so clones, about 83% being singletons. The sequencing input was peripheral blood. These receptors originate from a human donor in a cohort sampled during active COVID-19.

The rearrangement uses TRBV5-1 and TRBJ1-2, with a tentative D call TRBD1 (5 bases). The V and J ends lost 3 bases and 6 bases respectively, with 18 bases between them. CDR1 and CDR2 from the germline V gene are SGHRS and YFSETQ. The CDR3 has 15 residues. The CDR3 DNA sequence: TGCGCCAGCAGCTCCGACGGGACTGCGAATGATGGCTACACCTTC. This encodes CASSSDGTANDGYTF.

The table lists this clone with a few counts. The V gene is TRBV10-2, the J gene TRBJ1-2, with 9 nucleotides matching TRBD1. The V gene's germline CDR1 is WSHSY and CDR2 SAAADI. The CDR3 sequence is 15 residues long. V was clipped by 2 bases and J by 8 bases; unmatched bases: 9. The DNA for the CDR3 is TGCGCCAGCAGTGAGCCGGGACAGGGCGTGGAAGGCTACACCTTC. Protein product: CASSEPGQGVEGYTF.

The genes are TRBV30 and TRBJ1-1; TRBD1 matches at 7 bases. Losses at the gene ends were 3 bases for V and 1 base for J; bases not matched to a gene: 2. The CDR3 covers 13 residues. Germline V gene data show CDR1 as GTSNPN and CDR2 as SVGIG (reference sequence). The CDR3 loop reads CAWRDRKNTEAFF. The CDR3, as DNA: TGTGCCTGGAGGGACAGGAAGAACACTGAAGCTTTCTTT.

V is TRBV27 and J is TRBJ2-5, with D perhaps matching TRBD2 (6 bases). Germline assignment: CDR1 MNHEY and CDR2 SMNVEV (reference sequence). The CDR3 runs to 15 residues. V lost 7 bases and J lost 2, with 17 bases in between. The CDR3 nucleotides read TGTGCCAGCACCCTGGGGCTAGCGCTACAAGAGACCCAGTACTTC. It encodes CASTLGLALQETQYF.

The genes are TRBV30 and TRBJ1-2; 8 bases line up with TRBD1. This CDR3 comprises 13 residues. CDR1 GTSNPN and CDR2 SVGIG come from the germline V gene (reference sequence). V shed 3 bases and J 3 bases; nucleotides not matched to a gene: 3. The CDR3, as DNA: TGTGCCTGGAGCCTACAGGGGGACTATGGCTACACCTTC. Protein: CAWSLQGDYGYTF.

The chain employs TRBV5-4 and TRBJ2-3, with unresolved D. Trimming took 2 bases from V and 0 from J, leaving 7 bases between them. The CDR3 sequence is 14 residues long. CDR1 SGHNT and CDR2 YYREEE come from the germline V gene (reference sequence). The CDR3 region has the DNA TGTGCCAGCAGCTTAACACCTAGCACAGATACGCAGTATTTT. Encoded protein: CASSLTPSTDTQYF. The whole variable domain, filled in from reference TRBV5-4 and TRBJ2-3, reads ETGVTQSPTHLIKTRGQQVTLRCSSQSGHNTVSWYQQALGQGPQFIFQYYREEENGRGNFPPRFSGLQFPNYSSELNVNALELDDSALYLCASSLTPSTDTQYFGPGTRLTVL.

This clone is a singleton in its sample. V is TRBV16 and J is TRBJ1-2; D may be TRBD1 (5 bases). V lost 2 bases and J 4 bases, leaving 14 bases between the germline ends. From germline, CDR1 is KGHSY and CDR2 FQNENV. The CDR3 sequence is 15 residues long. As DNA, the CDR3 is TGTGCCAGCAGCCAAGGGTTCGAGCAGGGCTATGGCTACACCTTC. It yields the protein CASSQGFEQGYGYTF.

CDR3 DNA: TGTGCCAGTAGTATAGTCGGGGCTGAAGCTTTCTTT. It translates to CASSIVGAEAFF. The chain has TRBV19 and TRBJ1-1; D ambiguous. Germline CDR1 reads LNHDA; CDR2 reads SQIVND (reference sequence). The CDR3 is 12 amino acids. The V end was cut by 1 base, the J end by 6 bases, with 6 bases between.

The genes are TRBV15 and TRBJ1-6; D is undetermined. This CDR3 comprises 17 residues. Germline CDR1 reads LNHNV; CDR2 reads YYDKDF (reference sequence). V was cut by 0 bases and J by 3 bases, with 12 bases left in between. This chain's CDR3 is CATSRDRESYYNSPLHF. As DNA, the CDR3 is TGTGCCACCAGCAGAGATAGAGAGTCCTACTATAATTCACCCCTCCACTTT.

This rearrangement joins TRBV28 to TRBJ2-2; 7 nucleotides agree with TRBD2. CDR3 length: 13 residues. The V and J ends lost 5 bases and 7 bases, in that order; junction bases with no gene match: 4. Germline V gene sequence: CDR1 MDHEN, CDR2 SYDVKM. Here the CDR3 DNA reads TGTGCCAGCAGTCGGGAGGCGGTCGGGGAGCTGTTTTTT. It encodes CASSREAVGELFF.

J is TRBJ2-4 and V is TRBV5-1; 8 nucleotides line up with TRBD2. The V gene's germline CDR1 is SGHRS and CDR2 YFSETQ. This CDR3 is 16 amino acids long. Germline trimming cut 3 bases from V and 8 bases from J; bases unmatched to any gene: 13. CDR3 sequence: CASSWSGGAALDIQYF. CDR3 bases: TGCGCCAGCAGCTGGTCCGGGGGGGCGGCTCTAGACATTCAGTACTTC.

V and J are TRBV11-2 and TRBJ2-2; D unclear. Trimming stripped 3 bases from V and 2 bases from J, with 4 bases between. Germline loops: CDR1 SGHAT, CDR2 FQNNGV. CDR3 length: 13 residues. The CDR3 sequence is CASSFTNTGELFF. CDR3 nucleotide sequence: TGTGCCAGCAGCTTCACTAACACCGGGGAGCTGTTTTTT.

In this sample, this clone turned up many times. The V gene is TRBV5-4, the J gene TRBJ2-2; 12 bases match TRBD2. Per germline, CDR1 SGHNT and CDR2 YYREEE (reference sequence). The CDR3 spans 17 residues. V was pared by 0 bases and J by 0 bases, with 0 bases of the junction left unmatched. CDR3 nucleotide sequence: TGTGCCAGCAGCTTGGGACTAGCGGGAGCGAACACCGGGGAGCTGTTTTTT. Translating it yields CASSLGLAGANTGELFF.

The genes are TRBV10-3 and TRBJ2-7; 7 nucleotides align to TRBD2. Losses at the gene ends were 11 bases for V and 0 bases for J; bases not matched to a gene: 7. CDR3 length equals 13 residues. CDR1 is ENHRY and CDR2 is SYGVKD in the germline V gene. DNA of the CDR3: TGTGCCGCGGGGCGGGAGACCTCCTACGAGCAGTACTTC. The encoded protein is CAAGRETSYEQYF.

This sequence joins TRBV5-1 and TRBJ2-5, with TRBD1 matching over 8 bases. This CDR3 has 15 amino acids. Germline-derived CDR1 and CDR2 are SGHRS and YFSETQ. V lost 4 bases, J lost 4 bases, and 9 bases stayed unmatched. This CDR3 is CASSLLGQGGETQYF. For the CDR3, the DNA is TGCGCCAGCAGCCTATTAGGACAGGGAGGAGAGACCCAGTACTTC.

Only one count was recorded for this clone. The CDR3: CASSLFGEDEQFF. For the CDR3, the DNA is TGCGCCAGCAGCTTGTTTGGGGAGGATGAGCAGTTCTTC. The chain combines TRBV5-1 with TRBJ2-1; D perhaps matches TRBD2 (6 bases). Trimming pared 1 base from V and 8 bases from J, leaving 10 bases between. Germline lookup yields CDR1 SGHRS and CDR2 YFSETQ. This CDR3 region has 13 residues.

The V and J genes are TRBV6-6 and TRBJ1-3; D remains ambiguous. The CDR3 runs to 14 residues. Germline values: CDR1 MNHNY, CDR2 SVGAGI (reference sequence). V gave up 2 bases and J gave up 1 base, with 6 bases separating them. CDR3 DNA sequence: TGTGCCAGCAGTTACGCGGGGTCTGGAAACACCATATATTTT. Its protein product is CASSYAGSGNTIYF.

The chain employs TRBV24-1 and TRBJ2-1, with TRBD2 identical over 7 bases. Unmatched junction bases numbered 15, after V lost 10 bases and J lost 1 base. Germline CDR1 KGHDR, CDR2 SFDVKD. This CDR3 has 17 residues. This CDR3 reads CATQSGRLSSSYNEQFF. The CDR3 coding sequence is TGTGCCACTCAATCCGGGAGGCTCTCTAGTTCCTACAATGAGCAGTTCTTC.

The J gene is TRBJ1-5, the V gene TRBV9, with 7 bases identical to TRBD1. Germline V lookup: CDR1 SGDLS, CDR2 YYNGEE. The ends lost 5 bases at V and 2 bases at J; junction bases unmatched: 4. The CDR3 has 14 residues. CDR3 protein: CASSEGGGNQPQHF. The CDR3 DNA follows: TGTGCCAGCAGTGAAGGGGGCGGCAATCAGCCCCAGCATTTT. Full variable domain (missing parts from reference TRBV9 and TRBJ1-5): DSGVTQTPKHLITATGQRVTLRCSPRSGDLSVYWYQQSLDQGLQFLIQYYNGEERAKGNILERFSAQQFPDLHSELNLSSLELGDSALYFCASSEGGGNQPQHFGDGTRLSIL.

The chain employs TRBV4-1 and TRBJ2-7; 11 bases match TRBD2. The CDR3 extends over 15 amino acids. Trimming took 3 bases from V and 2 from J; bases not matched to a gene: 3. The germline V gene has CDR1 MGHRA and CDR2 YSYEKL. DNA of the CDR3: TGCGCCAGCAGCCAGACGACTAGCGGGGCCTACGAGCAGTACTTC. As protein: CASSQTTSGAYEQYF.